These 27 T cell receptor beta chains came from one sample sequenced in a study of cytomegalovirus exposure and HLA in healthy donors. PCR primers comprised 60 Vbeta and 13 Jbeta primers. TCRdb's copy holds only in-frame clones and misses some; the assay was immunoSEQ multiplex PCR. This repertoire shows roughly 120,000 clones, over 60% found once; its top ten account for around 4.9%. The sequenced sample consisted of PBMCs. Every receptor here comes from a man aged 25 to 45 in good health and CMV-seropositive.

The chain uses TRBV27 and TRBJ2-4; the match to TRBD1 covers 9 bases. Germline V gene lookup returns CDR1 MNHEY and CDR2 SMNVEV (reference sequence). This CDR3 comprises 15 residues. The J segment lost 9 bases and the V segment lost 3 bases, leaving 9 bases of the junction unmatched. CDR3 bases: TGTGCCAGCAGTTTTTACAGGGGGCCGTTGAGCATTCAGTACTTC. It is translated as CASSFYRGPLSIQYF.

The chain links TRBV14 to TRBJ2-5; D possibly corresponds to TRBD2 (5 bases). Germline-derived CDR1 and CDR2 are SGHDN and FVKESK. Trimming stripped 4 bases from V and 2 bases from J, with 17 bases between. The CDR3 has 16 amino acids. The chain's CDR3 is CASSPRRSSLQETQYF. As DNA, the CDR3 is TGTGCCAGCAGCCCTAGGAGGAGCTCCCTTCAAGAGACCCAGTACTTC.

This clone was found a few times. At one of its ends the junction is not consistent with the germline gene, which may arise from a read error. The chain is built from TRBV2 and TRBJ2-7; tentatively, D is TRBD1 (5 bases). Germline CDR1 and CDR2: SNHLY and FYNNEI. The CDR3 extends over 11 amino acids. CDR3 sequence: CASSARPGANF. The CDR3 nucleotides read TGTGCCAGCAGTGCCCGACCTGGGGCGAACTTC.

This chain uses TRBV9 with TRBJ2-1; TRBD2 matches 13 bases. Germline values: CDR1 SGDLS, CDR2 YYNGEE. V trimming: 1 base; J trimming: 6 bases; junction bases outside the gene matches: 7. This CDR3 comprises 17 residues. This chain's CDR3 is CASSVRLAGGRFNEQFF. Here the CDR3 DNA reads TGTGCCAGCAGCGTACGACTAGCGGGGGGCCGGTTCAATGAGCAGTTCTTC.

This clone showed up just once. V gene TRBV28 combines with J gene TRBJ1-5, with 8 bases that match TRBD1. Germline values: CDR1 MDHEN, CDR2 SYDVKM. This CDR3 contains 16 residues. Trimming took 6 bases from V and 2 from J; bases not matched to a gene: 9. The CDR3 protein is CASRPVQGGGNQPQHF. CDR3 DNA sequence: TGTGCCAGCAGGCCTGTACAGGGGGGAGGCAATCAGCCCCAGCATTTT.

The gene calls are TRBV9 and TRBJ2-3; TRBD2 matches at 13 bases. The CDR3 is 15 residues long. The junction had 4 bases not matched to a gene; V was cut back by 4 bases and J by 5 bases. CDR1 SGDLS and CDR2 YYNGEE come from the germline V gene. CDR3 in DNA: TGTGCCAGCAGCCCGGGACTAGCGGGGAGAGATACGCAGTATTTT. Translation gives CASSPGLAGRDTQYF. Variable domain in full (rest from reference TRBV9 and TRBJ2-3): DSGVTQTPKHLITATGQRVTLRCSPRSGDLSVYWYQQSLDQGLQFLIQYYNGEERAKGNILERFSAQQFPDLHSELNLSSLELGDSALYFCASSPGLAGRDTQYFGPGTRLTVL.

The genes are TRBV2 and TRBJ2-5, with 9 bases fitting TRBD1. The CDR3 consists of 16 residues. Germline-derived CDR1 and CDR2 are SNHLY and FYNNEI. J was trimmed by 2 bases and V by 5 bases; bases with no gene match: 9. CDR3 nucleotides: TGTGCCAGCAGTTATTTCGGGACAGGGTCTCAAGAGACCCAGTACTTC. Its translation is CASSYFGTGSQETQYF.

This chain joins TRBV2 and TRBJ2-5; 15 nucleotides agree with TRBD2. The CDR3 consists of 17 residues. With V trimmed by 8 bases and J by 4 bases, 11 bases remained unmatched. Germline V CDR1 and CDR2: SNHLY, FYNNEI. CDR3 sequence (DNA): TGTGCCAGCCTACCGGGACTAGCGGGGGGTCGCGTAGAGACCCAGTACTTC. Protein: CASLPGLAGGRVETQYF.

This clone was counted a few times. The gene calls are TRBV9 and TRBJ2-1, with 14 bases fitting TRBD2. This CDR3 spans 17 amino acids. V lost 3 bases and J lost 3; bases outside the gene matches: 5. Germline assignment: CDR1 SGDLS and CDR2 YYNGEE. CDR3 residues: CASSATSGGAFYNEQFF. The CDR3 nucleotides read TGTGCCAGCAGCGCGACTAGCGGGGGGGCCTTCTACAATGAGCAGTTCTTC.

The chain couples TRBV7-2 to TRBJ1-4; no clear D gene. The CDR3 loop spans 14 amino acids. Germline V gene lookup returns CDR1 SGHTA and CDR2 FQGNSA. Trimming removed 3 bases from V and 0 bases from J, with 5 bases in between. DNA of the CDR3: TGTGCCAGCAGCTTGAGAGCAACTAATGAAAAACTGTTTTTT. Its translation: CASSLRATNEKLFF.

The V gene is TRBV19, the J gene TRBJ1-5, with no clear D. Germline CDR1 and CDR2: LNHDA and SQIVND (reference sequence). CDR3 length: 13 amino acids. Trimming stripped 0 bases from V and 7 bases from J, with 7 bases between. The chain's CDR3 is CASSIEAPQPQHF. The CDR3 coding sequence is TGTGCCAGTAGTATAGAAGCCCCCCAGCCCCAGCATTTT. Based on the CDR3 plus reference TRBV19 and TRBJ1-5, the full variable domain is DGGITQSPKYLFRKEGQNVTLSCEQNLNHDAMYWYRQDPGQGLRLIYYSQIVNDFQKGDIAEGYSVSREKKESFPLTVTSAQKNPTAFYLCASSIEAPQPQHFGDGTRLSIL.

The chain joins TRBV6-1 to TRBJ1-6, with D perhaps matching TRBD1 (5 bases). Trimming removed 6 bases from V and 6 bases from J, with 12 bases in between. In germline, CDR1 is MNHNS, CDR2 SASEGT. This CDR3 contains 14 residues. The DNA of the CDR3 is TGTGCCAGCAGCCCCCGGGACTTTAATTCACCCCTCCACTTT. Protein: CASSPRDFNSPLHF.

CDR3 amino acids: CASSLRGAYEQYF. The CDR3 nucleotides read TGTGCCAGCAGCTTGCGGGGGGCCTACGAGCAGTACTTC. The J gene is TRBJ2-7, the V gene TRBV5-6; TRBD2 matches at 7 bases. Germline values: CDR1 SGHDT, CDR2 YYEEEE. J gave up 2 bases and V 1 base, and 0 bases lay outside the gene matches. The CDR3 is made up of 13 amino acids. Full variable domain (missing parts from reference TRBV5-6 and TRBJ2-7): DAGVTQSPTHLIKTRGQQVTLRCSPKSGHDTVSWYQQALGQGPQFIFQYYEEEERQRGNFPDRFSGHQFPNYSSELNVNALLLGDSALYLCASSLRGAYEQYFGPGTRLTVT.

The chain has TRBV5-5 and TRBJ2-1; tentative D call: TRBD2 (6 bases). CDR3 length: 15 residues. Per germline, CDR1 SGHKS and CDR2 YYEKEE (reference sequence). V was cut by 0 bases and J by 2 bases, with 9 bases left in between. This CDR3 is CASSLGRATYNEQFF. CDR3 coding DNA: TGTGCCAGCAGCTTGGGGAGGGCCACCTACAATGAGCAGTTCTTC.

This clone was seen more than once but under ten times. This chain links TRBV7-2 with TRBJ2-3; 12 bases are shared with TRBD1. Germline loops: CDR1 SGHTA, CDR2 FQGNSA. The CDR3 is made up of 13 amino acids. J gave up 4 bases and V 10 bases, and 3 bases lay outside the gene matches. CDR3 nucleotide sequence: TGTGCCACCGGGGACAGGGGGCCAGATACGCAGTATTTT. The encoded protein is CATGDRGPDTQYF.

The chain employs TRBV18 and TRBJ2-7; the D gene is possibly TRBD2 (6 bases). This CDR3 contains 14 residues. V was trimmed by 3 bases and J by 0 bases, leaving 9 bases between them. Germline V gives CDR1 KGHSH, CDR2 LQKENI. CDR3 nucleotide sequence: TGTGCCAGCTCACCCCCGGGGGACTCCTACGAGCAGTACTTC. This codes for CASSPPGDSYEQYF.

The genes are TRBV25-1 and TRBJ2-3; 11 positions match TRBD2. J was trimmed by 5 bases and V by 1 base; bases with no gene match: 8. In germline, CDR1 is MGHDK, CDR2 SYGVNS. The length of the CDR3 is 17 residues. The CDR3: CASSESLAGALGDTQYF. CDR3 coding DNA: TGTGCCAGCAGTGAATCACTAGCGGGGGCGCTTGGAGATACGCAGTATTTT.

This chain's CDR3 is CASSEGDREFYGYTF. The CDR3 DNA reads TGTGCCAGCAGTGAGGGGGACAGGGAGTTCTATGGCTACACCTTC. The chain is built from TRBV6-1 and TRBJ1-2, with 9 bases identical to TRBD1. The length of the CDR3 is 15 residues. The germline V gene has CDR1 MNHNS and CDR2 SASEGT. V shed 3 bases, J shed 4 bases, and the junction held 6 bases outside the gene matches.

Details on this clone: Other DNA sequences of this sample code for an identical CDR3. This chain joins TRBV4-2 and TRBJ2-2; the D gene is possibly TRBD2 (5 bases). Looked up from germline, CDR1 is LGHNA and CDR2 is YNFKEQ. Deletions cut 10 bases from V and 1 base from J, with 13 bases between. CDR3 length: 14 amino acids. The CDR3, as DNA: TGTGCCACAAGCGGAAGGGAGAACACCGGGGAGCTGTTTTTT. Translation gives CATSGRENTGELFF.

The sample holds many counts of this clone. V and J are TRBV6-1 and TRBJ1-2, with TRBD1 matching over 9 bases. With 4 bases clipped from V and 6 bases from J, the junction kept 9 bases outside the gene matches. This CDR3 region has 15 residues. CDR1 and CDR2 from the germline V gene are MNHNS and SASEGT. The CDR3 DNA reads TGTGCCAGCAGTGCCCAAGGACAGGGGTATGATGGCTACACCTTC. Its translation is CASSAQGQGYDGYTF.

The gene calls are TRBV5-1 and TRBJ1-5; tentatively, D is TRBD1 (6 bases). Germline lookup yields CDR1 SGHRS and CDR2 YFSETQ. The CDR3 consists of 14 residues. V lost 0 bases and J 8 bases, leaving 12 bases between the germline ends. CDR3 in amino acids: CASSLGAGEEPQHF. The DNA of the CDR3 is TGCGCCAGCAGCTTGGGGGCAGGGGAAGAGCCCCAGCATTTT.

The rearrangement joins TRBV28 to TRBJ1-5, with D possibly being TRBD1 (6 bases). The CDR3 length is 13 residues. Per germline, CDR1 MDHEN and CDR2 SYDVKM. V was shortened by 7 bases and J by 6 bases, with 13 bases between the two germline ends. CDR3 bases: TGTGCCAGCATCAACAGGGATATTCAGCCCCAGCATTTT. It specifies CASINRDIQPQHF.

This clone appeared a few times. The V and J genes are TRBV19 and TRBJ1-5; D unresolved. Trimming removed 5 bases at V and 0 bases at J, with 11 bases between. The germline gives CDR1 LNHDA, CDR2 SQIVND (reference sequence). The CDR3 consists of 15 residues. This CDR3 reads CASSPVGNSNQPQHF. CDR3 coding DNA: TGTGCCAGTAGTCCTGTCGGGAATAGCAATCAGCCCCAGCATTTT. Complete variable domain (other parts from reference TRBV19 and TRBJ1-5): DGGITQSPKYLFRKEGQNVTLSCEQNLNHDAMYWYRQDPGQGLRLIYYSQIVNDFQKGDIAEGYSVSREKKESFPLTVTSAQKNPTAFYLCASSPVGNSNQPQHFGDGTRLSIL.

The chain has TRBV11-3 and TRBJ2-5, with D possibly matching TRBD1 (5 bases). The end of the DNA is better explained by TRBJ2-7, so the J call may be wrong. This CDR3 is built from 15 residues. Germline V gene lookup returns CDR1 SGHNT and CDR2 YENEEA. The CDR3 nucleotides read TGTGCCAGCAGCTTAGAAGGGGCCACCTTAGGCGAGCAGTACTTC. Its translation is CASSLEGATLGEQYF.

CDR3 nucleotide sequence: TGTGCCAGCAGCTTAGGACCCGGGACAGGGTACGGCTACACCTTC. The encoded protein is CASSLGPGTGYGYTF. The chain combines TRBV7-6 with TRBJ1-2; TRBD1 matches at 9 bases. CDR3 length equals 15 residues. The germline gives CDR1 SGHVS, CDR2 FNYEAQ. Trimming at V came to 1 base and at J to 8 bases, leaving 8 bases not matched to a gene.

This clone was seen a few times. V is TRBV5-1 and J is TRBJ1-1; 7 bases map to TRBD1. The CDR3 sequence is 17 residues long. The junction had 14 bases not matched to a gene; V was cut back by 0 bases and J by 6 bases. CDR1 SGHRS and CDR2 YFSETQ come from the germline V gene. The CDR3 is CASSLEGGVLGLAEAFF. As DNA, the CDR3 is TGCGCCAGCAGCTTGGAAGGGGGCGTTTTGGGTTTGGCTGAAGCTTTCTTT.

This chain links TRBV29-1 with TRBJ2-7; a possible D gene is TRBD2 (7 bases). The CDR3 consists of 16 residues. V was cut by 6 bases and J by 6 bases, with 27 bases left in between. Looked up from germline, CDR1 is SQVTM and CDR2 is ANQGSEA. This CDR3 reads CSVAGTRSGGYSEQYF. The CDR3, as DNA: TGCAGCGTGGCCGGGACACGGTCGGGGGGCTACTCCGAGCAGTACTTC.